One sample yielded the 27 T cell receptor beta chains listed below, sequenced in a study of T cell responses to AZD1222 COVID-19 vaccine. Here immunoSEQ multiplex PCR was the method, and the copy in TCRdb shows in-frame clones only, minus some. Of under 200,000 clones detected, less than 95% appear once; the ten largest clones hold approximately 1.4%. The input for sequencing was peripheral blood, taken on day 0 of AZD1222 vaccination. Every receptor here comes from an adult in good health.

This rearrangement joins TRBV30 to TRBJ2-1; no clear D. The V end was cut by 0 bases, the J end by 7 bases, with 4 bases between. CDR3 length: 11 amino acids. In germline, CDR1 is GTSNPN, CDR2 SVGIG (reference sequence). The CDR3 is CAWSVGNEQFF. CDR3 coding DNA: TGTGCCTGGAGTGTTGGGAATGAGCAGTTCTTC.

The V and J genes are TRBV28 and TRBJ2-1; no definite D call. Germline loops: CDR1 MDHEN, CDR2 SYDVKM. With 7 bases removed from V and 1 base from J, the gap between germline ends came to 11 bases. The CDR3 sequence is 14 residues long. The CDR3, as DNA: TGTGCCAGCAAGCCTAACCTTTCCTACAATGAGCAGTTCTTC. Protein product: CASKPNLSYNEQFF.

V is TRBV18 and J is TRBJ2-5; D ambiguous. The CDR3 is made up of 15 amino acids. The V end was cut by 1 base, the J end by 5 bases, with 14 bases between. From germline, CDR1 is KGHSH and CDR2 LQKENI. This CDR3 is CASSPRSGNGETQYF. The CDR3 coding sequence is TGTGCCAGCTCACCACGATCCGGAAACGGGGAGACCCAGTACTTC.

The rearrangement uses TRBV3-1 (or the pseudogene TRBV3-2) and TRBJ2-3; 10 positions match TRBD2. J was trimmed by 7 bases and V by 4 bases; bases with no gene match: 8. Germline CDR1 is LGHDT and CDR2 is YNNKEL (reference sequence). The CDR3 consists of 15 residues. This CDR3 is CASSPVSGGANTQYF. The CDR3 DNA follows: TGTGCCAGCAGCCCCGTCAGCGGGGGGGCGAATACGCAGTATTTT.

The V gene is TRBV28, the J gene TRBJ2-1; 8 bases line up with TRBD2. Germline lookup yields CDR1 MDHEN and CDR2 SYDVKM. Unmatched junction bases numbered 8, after V lost 5 bases and J lost 8 bases. CDR3 length: 14 amino acids. The CDR3 here is CASSPAGVGDEQFF. In nucleotides, the CDR3 is TGTGCCAGCAGTCCAGCGGGAGTCGGCGATGAGCAGTTCTTC.

The chain combines TRBV7-9 with TRBJ1-5; tentative D call: TRBD1 (5 bases). This CDR3 is built from 15 residues. Germline V gene data show CDR1 as SEHNR and CDR2 as FQNEAQ (reference sequence). V gave up 1 base and J gave up 11 bases, with 18 bases separating them. The CDR3 DNA is TGTGCCAGCAGCTTAGGGCCTCTGGATGGGGGGGCCCAGCATTTT. This translates into CASSLGPLDGGAQHF.

The rearrangement links TRBV27 to TRBJ2-6; maybe TRBD1 (6 bases). CDR1 is MNHEY and CDR2 is SMNVEV in the germline V gene (reference sequence). V was trimmed by 5 bases and J by 3 bases, leaving 14 bases between them. The CDR3 runs 16 residues. CDR3 nucleotides: TGTGCCAGCAGTCCACTGACAGGTGGTGGGGCCAACGTCCTGACTTTC. The encoded protein is CASSPLTGGGANVLTF.

This chain links TRBV5-1 with TRBJ1-2; D unclear. The CDR3 is 13 residues long. Per germline, CDR1 SGHRS and CDR2 YFSETQ. Between the trimmed V and J ends, which lost 4 bases and 4 bases, there was a span of 11 bases. The CDR3 sequence: CASSAGQLYGYTF. DNA of the CDR3: TGCGCCAGCAGCGCCGGGCAACTCTATGGCTACACCTTC.

The V call is TRBV2, the J call TRBJ2-5; 7 positions agree with TRBD1. The V gene's germline CDR1 is SNHLY and CDR2 FYNNEI. CDR3 length equals 15 residues. Trimming removed 3 bases from V and 4 bases from J; junction bases left unmatched: 8. The chain's CDR3 is CASSDPGRGSETQYF. CDR3 bases: TGTGCCAGCAGTGATCCGGGCAGGGGGTCAGAGACCCAGTACTTC. Supplemented by reference TRBV2 and TRBJ2-5, the full variable domain reads EPEVTQTPSHQVTQMGQEVILRCVPISNHLYFYWYRQILGQKVEFLVSFYNNEISEKSEIFDDQFSVERPDGSNFTLKIRSTKLEDSAMYFCASSDPGRGSETQYFGPGTRLLVL.

This clone was recorded a few times. This sequence joins TRBV7-2 and TRBJ2-2, with D possibly being TRBD1 or TRBD2 (6 bases each). The V gene lost 5 bases and the J gene lost 4 bases, with 14 bases spanning the gap. This CDR3 has 15 residues. Looked up from germline, CDR1 is SGHTA and CDR2 is FQGNSA. The CDR3 reads CASSRGQVGTGELFF. The CDR3 region has the DNA TGTGCCAGCAGCCGGGGGCAGGTTGGCACCGGGGAGCTGTTTTTT.

This rearrangement joins TRBV5-1 to TRBJ2-3; TRBD2 is a possible D gene (7 bases). CDR3 length equals 14 residues. V was cut by 4 bases and J by 4 bases, with 13 bases left in between. The germline V gene has CDR1 SGHRS and CDR2 YFSETQ. The DNA of the CDR3 is TGCGCCAGCAGCCAAGGGGGGGAGGCAGATACGCAGTATTTT. It specifies CASSQGGEADTQYF.

The rearrangement uses TRBV7-9 and TRBJ2-7; D not resolved. This CDR3 contains 15 residues. CDR1 is SEHNR and CDR2 is FQNEAQ in the germline V gene (reference sequence). Trimming left V 4 bases short and J 0 bases short, with 13 bases between. The CDR3: CASSSTLSDSYEQYF. CDR3 bases: TGTGCCAGCAGCTCAACGCTGAGCGACTCCTACGAGCAGTACTTC.

This clone was counted once. The chain joins TRBV5-4 to TRBJ1-6, with 8 bases lining up with TRBD1. Trimming at V came to 5 bases and at J to 6 bases, leaving 1 base not matched to a gene. This CDR3 has 13 amino acids. Germline V CDR1 and CDR2: SGHNT, YYREEE (reference sequence). CDR3 DNA: TGTGCCAGCAGAGACAGGGGTAATTCACCCCTCCACTTT. The encoded protein is CASRDRGNSPLHF.

The chain recombines TRBV29-1 with TRBJ1-1, with D hard to call. This CDR3 contains 12 residues. V was shortened by 8 bases and J by 0 bases, with 10 bases between the two germline ends. Germline CDR1 is SQVTM and CDR2 is ANQGSEA. As DNA, the CDR3 is TGCAGCACATATAGGGTGAACACTGAAGCTTTCTTT. This sequence encodes CSTYRVNTEAFF.

This clone was seen only a few times. V is TRBV28 and J is TRBJ1-2; 9 bases are a match to TRBD1. The CDR3 length is 16 residues. V shed 6 bases and J 2 bases; nucleotides not matched to a gene: 10. The germline gives CDR1 MDHEN, CDR2 SYDVKM. This CDR3 reads CASRNPGQGLNYGYTF. CDR3 DNA sequence: TGTGCCAGCAGAAACCCGGGACAGGGCCTCAACTATGGCTACACCTTC.

CDR3 DNA sequence: TGTGCCAGTAGTATATCCCAGGGGGCCGCTGAAGCTTTCTTT. Translated: CASSISQGAAEAFF. This rearrangement joins TRBV19 to TRBJ1-1, with 8 bases matching TRBD1. Looked up from germline, CDR1 is LNHDA and CDR2 is SQIVND (reference sequence). The CDR3 is 14 amino acids. V lost 2 bases to trimming and J lost 6 bases; unmatched junction nucleotides: 5.

V is TRBV5-1 and J is TRBJ2-1, with 9 bases aligning to TRBD1. With V trimmed by 5 bases and J by 0 bases, 6 bases remained unmatched. The length of the CDR3 is 16 residues. Germline V CDR1 and CDR2: SGHRS, YFSETQ. CDR3 coding DNA: TGCGCCAGCAGAGGGACAGGGAAAAACTCCTACAATGAGCAGTTCTTC. Protein: CASRGTGKNSYNEQFF.

V gene TRBV15 combines with J gene TRBJ2-7; tentatively, D is TRBD2 (7 bases). Per germline, CDR1 LNHNV and CDR2 YYDKDF (reference sequence). V lost 1 base to trimming and J lost 6 bases, with 13 bases between them. This CDR3 is built from 14 residues. CDR3 DNA sequence: TGTGCCACCAGCAGAGTTCCGGGGGGCAGCGAGCAGTACTTC. Translation gives CATSRVPGGSEQYF.

This chain links TRBV19 with TRBJ1-4; unclear D gene. Per germline, CDR1 LNHDA and CDR2 SQIVND (reference sequence). The CDR3 runs 13 residues. Trimming stripped 6 bases from V and 5 bases from J, with 10 bases between. In nucleotides, the CDR3 is TGTGCCAGTAGCCCCTTGGGAAATGAAAAACTGTTTTTT. Translated: CASSPLGNEKLFF. Full variable domain (rest looked up from reference TRBV19 and TRBJ1-4): DGGITQSPKYLFRKEGQNVTLSCEQNLNHDAMYWYRQDPGQGLRLIYYSQIVNDFQKGDIAEGYSVSREKKESFPLTVTSAQKNPTAFYLCASSPLGNEKLFFGSGTQLSVL.

V and J are TRBV19 and TRBJ1-2; D gene uncertain. The ends were cut back, 4 bases at V and 4 bases at J, with 16 bases in the middle. This CDR3 spans 15 amino acids. In germline, CDR1 is LNHDA, CDR2 SQIVND (reference sequence). The CDR3, as DNA: TGTGCCAGTAGTACCACAGCGATAAGCTTCTATGGCTACACCTTC. It translates to CASSTTAISFYGYTF.

This chain links TRBV5-4 with TRBJ1-5, with TRBD1 identical over 8 bases. The CDR3 extends over 17 amino acids. The germline gives CDR1 SGHNT, CDR2 YYREEE (reference sequence). Trimming cost V 3 bases and J 5 bases; bases outside gene matches: 13. CDR3 sequence: CASSSGGPDRDHQPQHF. The CDR3 nucleotides are TGTGCCAGCAGCTCTGGGGGGCCGGACAGGGACCATCAGCCCCAGCATTTT.

V is TRBV18 and J is TRBJ1-1; D unresolved. This CDR3 region has 14 residues. Germline CDR1 KGHSH, CDR2 LQKENI. Between the trimmed V and J ends, which lost 3 bases and 7 bases, there was a span of 15 bases. The CDR3 sequence: CASSPFSPPDEAFF. As DNA, the CDR3 is TGTGCCAGCTCACCTTTTTCCCCGCCCGATGAAGCTTTCTTT.

This CDR3 reads CASSPPHRQRNYGYTF. The CDR3 coding sequence is TGTGCCAGTAGTCCACCCCACCGGCAGAGAAACTATGGCTACACCTTC. The V and J genes are TRBV19 and TRBJ1-2; D not resolved. The V gene's germline CDR1 is LNHDA and CDR2 SQIVND (reference sequence). V gave up 5 bases and J gave up 2 bases, with 18 bases separating them. This CDR3 comprises 16 residues.

V gene TRBV28 combines with J gene TRBJ1-5, with 8 bases matching TRBD1. Germline V lookup: CDR1 MDHEN, CDR2 SYDVKM. The CDR3 length is 17 residues. V lost 5 bases, J lost 0 bases, and 9 bases stayed unmatched. The CDR3 reads CASSPRTGRNSNQPQHF. CDR3 in DNA: TGTGCCAGCAGTCCCCGGACAGGGAGAAATAGCAATCAGCCCCAGCATTTT.

J is TRBJ1-2 and V is TRBV6-5, with D unclear. With 2 bases removed from V and 2 bases from J, the gap between germline ends came to 6 bases. Per the germline V gene, CDR1 is MNHEY and CDR2 is SVGAGI. This CDR3 spans 13 amino acids. The CDR3 sequence is CASSYERNYGYTF. DNA for the CDR3: TGTGCCAGCAGTTACGAACGAAACTATGGCTACACCTTC.

The rearrangement links TRBV28 to TRBJ1-6, with 9 bases fitting TRBD1. The J segment lost 0 bases and the V segment lost 7 bases, leaving 7 bases of the junction unmatched. This CDR3 comprises 17 residues. Germline CDR1 MDHEN, CDR2 SYDVKM. The CDR3, as DNA: TGTGCCAGCACGACAGGGGGGATGATCTCCTATAATTCACCCCTCCACTTT. Amino acids: CASTTGGMISYNSPLHF. Based on the CDR3 plus reference TRBV28 and TRBJ1-6, the full variable domain is DVKVTQSSRYLVKRTGEKVFLECVQDMDHENMFWYRQDPGLGLRLIYFSYDVKMKEKGDIPEGYSVSREKKERFSLILESASTNQTSMYLCASTTGGMISYNSPLHFGNGTRLTVT.

The V and J genes are TRBV7-2 and TRBJ2-7; D remains ambiguous. Germline V gene data show CDR1 as SGHTA and CDR2 as FQGNSA. V gave up 1 base and J gave up 2 bases, with 12 bases separating them. The CDR3 has 15 residues. The CDR3 DNA sequence: TGTGCCAGCAGCTTAGGCAGGCTCCTGACCTACGAGCAGTACTTC. As protein: CASSLGRLLTYEQYF.